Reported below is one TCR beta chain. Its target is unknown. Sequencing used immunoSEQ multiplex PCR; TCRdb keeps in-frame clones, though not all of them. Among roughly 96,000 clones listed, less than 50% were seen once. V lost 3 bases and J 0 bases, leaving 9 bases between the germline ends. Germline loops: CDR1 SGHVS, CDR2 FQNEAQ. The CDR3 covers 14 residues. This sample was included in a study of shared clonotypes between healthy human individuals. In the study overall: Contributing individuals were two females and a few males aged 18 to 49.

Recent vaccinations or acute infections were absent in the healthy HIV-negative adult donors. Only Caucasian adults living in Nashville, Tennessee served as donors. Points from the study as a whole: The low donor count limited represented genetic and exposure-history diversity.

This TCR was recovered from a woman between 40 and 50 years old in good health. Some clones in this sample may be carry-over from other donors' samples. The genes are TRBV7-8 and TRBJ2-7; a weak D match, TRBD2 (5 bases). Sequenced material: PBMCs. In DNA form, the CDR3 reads TGTGCCAGCAGCTTGAGCGGCCTCTCCTACGAGCAGTACTTC. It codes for CASSLSGLSYEQYF.